A single sample is the source of the 13 T cell receptor beta chains below, sequenced in a study of OX40 agonist ivuxolimab in advanced cancers. Clones were sequenced by immunoSEQ multiplex PCR, and TCRdb holds only the in-frame ones, with some missing. The sample includes fewer than 65,000 clones, about nine tenths seen only once; the top ten take 5% to 5.5%. Sequences were derived from CD4+ or CD8+ T cells sorted from blood, sampled in a trial of the OX40 agonist ivuxolimab. Source of these receptors: an adult with an advanced solid tumor such as melanoma, head and neck, liver or kidney cancer.

The J gene is TRBJ1-3, the V gene TRBV9; 7 bases match TRBD1. The length of the CDR3 is 17 residues. With V trimmed by 0 bases and J by 4 bases, 10 bases remained unmatched. Germline lookup yields CDR1 SGDLS and CDR2 YYNGEE. In DNA, the CDR3 is TGTGCCAGCAGCGTAGGCCAGGGGGATGTTGCGGGAAACACCATATATTTT. It codes for CASSVGQGDVAGNTIYF.

The chain is built from TRBV2 and TRBJ2-5; D tentatively reads TRBD1 or TRBD2 (5 bases each). The CDR3 covers 17 residues. The V gene's germline CDR1 is SNHLY and CDR2 FYNNEI. Trimming shortened V by 0 bases and J by 5 bases, and 19 bases separated the two germline ends. CDR3 sequence (DNA): TGTGCCAGCAGTGAAGCGCTTCGGGGCAGTGGACTGGAGACCCAGTACTTC. It codes for CASSEALRGSGLETQYF.

A few counts support this clone. The CDR3 DNA reads TGCAGTGCTAGAGACCGAAACATTCAGTACTTC. Translation gives CSARDRNIQYF. The chain combines TRBV20-1 with TRBJ2-4; the D is unclear. Trimming shortened V by 0 bases and J by 6 bases, and 3 bases separated the two germline ends. This CDR3 is 11 amino acids long. Germline-derived CDR1 and CDR2 are DFQATT and SNEGSKA (reference sequence).

This clone was counted a single time. The chain has TRBV27 and TRBJ2-7, with 10 nucleotides matching TRBD1. V shed 6 bases, J shed 4 bases, and the junction held 6 bases outside the gene matches. Germline V CDR1 and CDR2: MNHEY, SMNVEV (reference sequence). The CDR3 has 14 residues. CDR3 amino acids: CASSHGQGGYEQYF. The CDR3, as DNA: TGTGCCAGCAGCCATGGACAGGGGGGTTACGAGCAGTACTTC.

This chain uses TRBV9 with TRBJ1-1; tentatively, D is TRBD1 (5 bases). The V end lost 4 bases, the J end lost 1 base, and 14 bases lay between the germline ends. Germline CDR1 and CDR2: SGDLS and YYNGEE. This CDR3 comprises 15 residues. CDR3 loop: CASSPRGGGNTEAFF. CDR3 in DNA: TGTGCCAGCAGCCCCCGGGGCGGGGGGAACACTGAAGCTTTCTTT.

The chain is built from TRBV5-8 and TRBJ1-2; D is unclear. The V end was cut by 4 bases, the J end by 1 base, with 8 bases between. This CDR3 spans 13 amino acids. Germline CDR1 SGHTS, CDR2 YDEGEE. CDR3 sequence (DNA): TGTGCCAGCAGCGTGATTAATAACTATGGCTACACCTTC. Protein product: CASSVINNYGYTF.

The chain joins TRBV4-1 to TRBJ2-3, with 8 bases fitting TRBD1. Trimming removed 1 base from V and 5 bases from J; junction bases left unmatched: 8. CDR1 and CDR2 (germline): MGHRA, YSYEKL. The CDR3 covers 16 residues. CDR3 DNA: TGCGCCAGCAGCCAAGCTAGGACAGGGTCCGAAGATACGCAGTATTTT. Protein product: CASSQARTGSEDTQYF.

The gene calls are TRBV29-1 and TRBJ2-1; 8 bases are a match to TRBD2. Per the germline V gene, CDR1 is SQVTM and CDR2 is ANQGSEA. The CDR3 has 13 residues. The junction had 9 bases not matched to a gene; V was cut back by 2 bases and J by 12 bases. The CDR3 sequence is CSVELIGLAMQFF. In DNA, the CDR3 is TGCAGCGTTGAACTGATAGGACTAGCTATGCAGTTCTTC.

The chain employs TRBV10-3 and TRBJ1-1; 8 bases match TRBD1. Germline V gene sequence: CDR1 ENHRY, CDR2 SYGVKD. This CDR3 is 14 amino acids long. V was clipped by 6 bases and J by 0 bases; unmatched bases: 3. CDR3 residues: CAISGQGLNTEAFF. Written as DNA, the CDR3 is TGTGCCATCAGCGGACAGGGTTTGAACACTGAAGCTTTCTTT.

The rearrangement links TRBV12-5 to TRBJ2-3; 9 bases line up with TRBD2. The CDR3 runs 17 residues. The V and J ends lost 1 base and 5 bases, in that order; junction bases with no gene match: 10. The germline gives CDR1 LGHNT, CDR2 FRNRAP. CDR3 amino acids: CASGLGDPSGTGDTQYF. The CDR3 DNA follows: TGTGCTAGTGGTTTGGGAGACCCTAGCGGGACGGGAGATACGCAGTATTTT.

The rearrangement joins TRBV7-9 to TRBJ2-5; D is uncertain. This CDR3 is 13 amino acids long. The germline V gene has CDR1 SEHNR and CDR2 FQNEAQ (reference sequence). V was cut by 1 base and J by 5 bases, with 8 bases left in between. CDR3: CASSLGLGETQYF. As DNA, the CDR3 is TGTGCCAGCAGCTTAGGATTAGGGGAGACCCAGTACTTC.

The chain links TRBV6-5 to TRBJ1-3; D is perhaps TRBD1 (5 bases). The CDR3 sequence is 16 residues long. V shed 0 bases and J shed 1 base, with 10 bases lying between them. From germline, CDR1 is MNHEY and CDR2 SVGAGI. The CDR3 coding sequence is TGTGCCAGCAGTTACTCGAGAGGGGCGTCTGGAAACACCATATATTTT. Translated: CASSYSRGASGNTIYF.

The chain couples TRBV29-1 to TRBJ2-3, with 7 positions matching TRBD2. The ends lost 8 bases at V and 1 base at J; junction bases unmatched: 21. The CDR3 contains 18 residues. Germline CDR1 is SQVTM and CDR2 is ANQGSEA. Here the CDR3 reads CSSGRTRGAPVGTDTQYF. The CDR3 DNA sequence: TGCAGCTCCGGCCGGACTAGAGGAGCCCCGGTCGGCACAGATACGCAGTATTTT.